These 5 T cell receptor beta chains share one sample of origin, sequenced in a study of blood T cell repertoires in COVID-19. The assay was immunoSEQ multiplex PCR, and TCRdb's table has in-frame clones only and misses some. Among more than 85,000 clones, over 75% were seen once, and the ten largest hold 5.5% to 8.5%. Sequenced input: peripheral blood. Receptors originate from a woman aged 50 to 65 with acute or convalescent COVID-19.

This chain links TRBV3-1 (or the pseudogene TRBV3-2) with TRBJ2-6, with TRBD1 matching 10 bases. Germline V CDR1 and CDR2: LGHDT, YNNKEL (reference sequence). Unmatched junction bases numbered 9, after V lost 5 bases and J lost 5 bases. The CDR3 consists of 17 residues. Here the CDR3 DNA reads TGTGCCAGCAGCTTAACCGGGACAGGGGACAGGGCCAACGTCCTGACTTTC. This sequence encodes CASSLTGTGDRANVLTF.

This clone was seen only a few times. The chain employs TRBV5-1 and TRBJ1-3, with 7 bases fitting TRBD1. The germline V gene has CDR1 SGHRS and CDR2 YFSETQ. The CDR3 has 17 amino acids. Unmatched junction bases numbered 8, after V lost 0 bases and J lost 2 bases. CDR3 coding DNA: TGCGCCAGCAGCTTGGGTCCTAGGGGGCAAGCTGGAAACACCATATATTTT. Protein sequence: CASSLGPRGQAGNTIYF.

This clone showed up just once. The chain carries TRBV7-2 and TRBJ1-6, with TRBD1 as a possible D gene (5 bases). The germline V gene has CDR1 SGHTA and CDR2 FQGNSA. Trimming cost V 1 base and J 8 bases, with 12 bases left between them. The CDR3 contains 15 residues. CDR3 sequence: CASSLDSGRDSPLHF. In DNA, the CDR3 is TGTGCCAGCAGCTTAGACTCAGGGAGGGATTCACCCCTCCACTTT.

This clone was counted only a few times. The chain carries TRBV5-1 and TRBJ1-1; 7 bases fit TRBD1. This CDR3 contains 15 residues. Trimming removed 4 bases from V and 4 bases from J; junction bases left unmatched: 10. Germline V gene data show CDR1 as SGHRS and CDR2 as YFSETQ. The CDR3 DNA is TGCGCCAGCAGCCGGACAGGAGATTGGGGCACTGAAGCTTTCTTT. As protein: CASSRTGDWGTEAFF.

There are a few counts of this clone. The genes are TRBV6-6 and TRBJ1-5; TRBD1 aligns across 8 bases. CDR1 is MNHNY, CDR2 SVGAGI, per germline (reference sequence). The CDR3 length is 14 residues. Unmatched junction bases numbered 5, after V lost 6 bases and J lost 4 bases. CDR3 loop: CASRSQGANQPQHF. The CDR3 DNA reads as TGTGCCAGCAGAAGCCAGGGGGCAAATCAGCCCCAGCATTTT.